This section outlines one T cell receptor (beta chain) sequence together with its context. Those enrolled in Seattle joined during active infection and were followed longitudinally afterward. The V gene's germline CDR1 is SEHNR and CDR2 FQNEAQ (reference sequence). The V gene end was trimmed by 5 bases and the J gene end by 6 bases; junction bases not matched to a gene: 8. This CDR3 spans 15 amino acids. This record belongs to a study of blood T cell repertoires in COVID-19. Data came from immunoSEQ multiplex PCR; TCRdb stores just in-frame clones and leaves some out. The profile covers under 200,000 clones, with roughly 87% appearing a single time and 7.8% taken by the ten largest.

The chain has TRBV7-9 and TRBJ1-1, with TRBD1 matching 11 bases. The source material was peripheral blood. The sequence derives from a woman aged 60 to 75 with COVID-19, enrolled during active disease. CDR3 DNA sequence: TGTGCCAGCAGCCCGGACAGGGGGCGCATCGCTGAAGCTTTCTTT. Its translation: CASSPDRGRIAEAFF. The full variable domain, completed using reference TRBV7-9 and TRBJ1-1, is DTGVSQNPRHKITKRGQNVTFRCDPISEHNRLYWYRQTLGQGPEFLTYFQNEAQLEKSRLLSDRFSAERPKGSFSTLEIQRTEQGDSAMYLCASSPDRGRIAEAFFGQGTRLTVV.